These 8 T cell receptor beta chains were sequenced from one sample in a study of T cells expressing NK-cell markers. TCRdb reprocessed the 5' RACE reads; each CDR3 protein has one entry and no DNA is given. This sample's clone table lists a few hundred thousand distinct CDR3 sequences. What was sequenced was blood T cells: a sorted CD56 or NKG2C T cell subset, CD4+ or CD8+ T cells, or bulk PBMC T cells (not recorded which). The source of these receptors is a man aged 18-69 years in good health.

This chain's CDR3 is CSVGGLAGGNLNEQFF. The rearrangement joins TRBV29-1 to TRBJ2-1; TCRdb's D call of TRBD2 is untestable without DNA. This CDR3 is built from 16 residues. Germline CDR1 and CDR2: SQVTM and ANQGSEA.

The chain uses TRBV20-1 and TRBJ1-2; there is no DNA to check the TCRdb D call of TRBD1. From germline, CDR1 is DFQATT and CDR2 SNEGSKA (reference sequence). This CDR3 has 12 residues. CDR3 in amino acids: CSALRDNYGYTF.

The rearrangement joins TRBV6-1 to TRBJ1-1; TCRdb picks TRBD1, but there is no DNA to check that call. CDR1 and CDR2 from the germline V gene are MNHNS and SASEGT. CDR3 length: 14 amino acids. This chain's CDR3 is CASRAPSFNTEAFF.

CDR3 in amino acids: CASSQDIISTDTQYF. This chain connects TRBV3-1 to TRBJ2-3. The CDR3 spans 15 residues. Germline CDR1 reads LGHDT; CDR2 reads YNNKEL (reference sequence).

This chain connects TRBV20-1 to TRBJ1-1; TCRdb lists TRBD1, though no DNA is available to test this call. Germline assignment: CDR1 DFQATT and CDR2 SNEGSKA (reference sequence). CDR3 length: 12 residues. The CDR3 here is CSAKDSNTEAFF.

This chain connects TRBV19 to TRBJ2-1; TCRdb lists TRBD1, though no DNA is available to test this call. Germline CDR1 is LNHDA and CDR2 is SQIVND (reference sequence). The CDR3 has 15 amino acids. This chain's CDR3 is CASRGWTGMANEQFF.

CDR3 sequence: CSASHRDNEKLFF. The J gene is TRBJ1-4, the V gene TRBV20-1; TCRdb's D call, TRBD1, is unchecked because there is no DNA. Germline values: CDR1 DFQATT, CDR2 SNEGSKA (reference sequence). The CDR3 consists of 13 residues.

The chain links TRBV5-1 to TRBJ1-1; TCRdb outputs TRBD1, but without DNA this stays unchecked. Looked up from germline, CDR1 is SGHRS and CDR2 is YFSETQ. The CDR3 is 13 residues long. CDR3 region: CAGRQGMNTEAFF.